This T cell receptor (beta chain) originates from a study of response to subunit inactivated influenza vaccine. General study findings and limits: Authors proposed each seasonal influenza vaccination draws in few new T cells.

To note about this clonotype: Antigen specificity is unknown.

TCRdb independently ran MiXCR on the RT-PCR reads; one entry per CDR3 protein. The data hold about 180,000 distinct CDR3 sequences, with 7.5% to 10% observed a single time. Per the germline V gene, CDR1 is SGHVS and CDR2 is FNYEAQ. This CDR3 contains 12 residues. Trimming removed 3 bases from V and 2 bases from J, with 2 bases in between. The material was non-naive T cells sorted from PBMCs, obtained on the day of vaccination. This sequence was found in a middle-aged man who received an inactivated influenza vaccine. The J gene is TRBJ1-5, the V gene TRBV7-6; D remains unclear. CDR3 region: CASSFGNQPQHF. The CDR3 DNA follows: TGTGCCAGCAGCTTCGGCAATCAGCCCCAGCATTTT. Together with reference TRBV7-6 and TRBJ1-5, the CDR3 gives the full variable domain: GAGVSQSPRYKVTKRGQDVALRCDPISGHVSLYWYRQALGQGPEFLTYFNYEAQQDKSGLPNDRFSAERPEGSISTLTIQRTEQRDSAMYRCASSFGNQPQHFGDGTRLSIL.